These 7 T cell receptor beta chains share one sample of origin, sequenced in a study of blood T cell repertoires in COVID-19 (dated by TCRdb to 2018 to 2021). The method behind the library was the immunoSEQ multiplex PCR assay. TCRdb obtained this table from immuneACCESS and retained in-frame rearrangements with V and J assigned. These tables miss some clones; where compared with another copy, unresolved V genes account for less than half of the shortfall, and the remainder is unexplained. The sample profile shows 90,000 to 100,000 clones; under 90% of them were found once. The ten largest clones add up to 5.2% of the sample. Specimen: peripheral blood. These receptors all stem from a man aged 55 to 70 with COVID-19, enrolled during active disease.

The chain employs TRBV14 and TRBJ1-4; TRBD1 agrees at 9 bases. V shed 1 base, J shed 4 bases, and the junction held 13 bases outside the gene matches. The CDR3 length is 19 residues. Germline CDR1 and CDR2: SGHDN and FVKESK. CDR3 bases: TGTGCCAGCAGCCAAGTCTTTGGGACAGGGTGGCCCCTTAATGAAAAACTGTTTTTT. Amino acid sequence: CASSQVFGTGWPLNEKLFF.

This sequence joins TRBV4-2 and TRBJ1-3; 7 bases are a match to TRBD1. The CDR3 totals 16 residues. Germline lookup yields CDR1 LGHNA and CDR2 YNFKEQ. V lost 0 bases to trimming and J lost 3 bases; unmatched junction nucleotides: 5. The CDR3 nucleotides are TGTGCCAGCAGCCAAGATCTGGCAGGGGGTGGAAACACCATATATTTT. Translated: CASSQDLAGGGNTIYF.

The CDR3 here is CASSPDRANEQFF. The CDR3, as DNA: TGTGCCAGCAGCCCGGACAGGGCAAATGAGCAGTTCTTC. The V and J genes are TRBV7-8 and TRBJ2-1; 8 bases agree with TRBD1. The germline V gene has CDR1 SGHVS and CDR2 FQNEAQ. The CDR3 is 13 amino acids. Trimming removed 5 bases from V and 7 bases from J; junction bases left unmatched: 4.

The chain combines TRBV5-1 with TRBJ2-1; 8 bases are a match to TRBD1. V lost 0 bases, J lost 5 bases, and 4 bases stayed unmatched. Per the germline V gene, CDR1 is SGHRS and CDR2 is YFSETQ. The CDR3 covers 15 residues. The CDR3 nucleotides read TGCGCCAGCAGCTTGGTGGCGACAGGGGACAATGAGCAGTTCTTC. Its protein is CASSLVATGDNEQFF.

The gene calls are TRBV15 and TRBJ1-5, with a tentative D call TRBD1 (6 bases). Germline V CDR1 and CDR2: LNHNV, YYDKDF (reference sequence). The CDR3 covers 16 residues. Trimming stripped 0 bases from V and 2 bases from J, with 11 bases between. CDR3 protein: CATSREGGSGNQPQHF. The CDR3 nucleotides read TGTGCCACCAGCAGAGAAGGGGGATCAGGCAATCAGCCCCAGCATTTT.

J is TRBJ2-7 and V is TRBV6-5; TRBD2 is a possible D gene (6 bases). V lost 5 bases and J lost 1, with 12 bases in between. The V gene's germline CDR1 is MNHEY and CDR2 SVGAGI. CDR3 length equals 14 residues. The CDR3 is CASSRDSNSYEQYF. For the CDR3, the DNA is TGTGCCAGCAGTAGGGACTCTAATTCCTACGAGCAGTACTTC.

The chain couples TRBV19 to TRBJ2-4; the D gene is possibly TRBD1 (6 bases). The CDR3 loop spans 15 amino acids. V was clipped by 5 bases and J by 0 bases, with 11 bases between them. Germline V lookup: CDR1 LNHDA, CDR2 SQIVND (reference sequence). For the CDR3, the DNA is TGTGCCAGTAGTCCTCAGGGGCTAGCCAAAAACATTCAGTACTTC. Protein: CASSPQGLAKNIQYF. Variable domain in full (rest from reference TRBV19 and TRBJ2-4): DGGITQSPKYLFRKEGQNVTLSCEQNLNHDAMYWYRQDPGQGLRLIYYSQIVNDFQKGDIAEGYSVSREKKESFPLTVTSAQKNPTAFYLCASSPQGLAKNIQYFGAGTRLSVL.